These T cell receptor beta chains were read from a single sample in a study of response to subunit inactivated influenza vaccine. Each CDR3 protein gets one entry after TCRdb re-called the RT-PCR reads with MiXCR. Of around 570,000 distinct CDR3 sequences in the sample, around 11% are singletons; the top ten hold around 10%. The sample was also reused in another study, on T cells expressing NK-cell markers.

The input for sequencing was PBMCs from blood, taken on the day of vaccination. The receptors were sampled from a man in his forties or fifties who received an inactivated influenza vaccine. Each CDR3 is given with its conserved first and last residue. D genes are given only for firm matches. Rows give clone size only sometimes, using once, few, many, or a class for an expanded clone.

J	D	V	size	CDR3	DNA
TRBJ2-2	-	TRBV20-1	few	CSATHHRLSANTGELFF	TGCAGTGCTACTCACCACAGGTTAAGCGCGAACACCGGGGAGCTGTTTTTT
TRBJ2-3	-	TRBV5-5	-	CASSLVPGHTQYF	TGTGCCAGCAGCTTGGTTCCGGGTCATACGCAGTATTTT
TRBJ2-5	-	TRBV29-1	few	CSAQDTWGETQYF	TGCAGCGCCCAGGACACTTGGGGAGAGACCCAGTACTTC
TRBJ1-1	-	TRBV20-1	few	CSARAGGNTEAFF	TGCAGTGCTAGAGCCGGGGGGAACACTGAAGCTTTCTTT
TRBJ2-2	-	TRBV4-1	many	CASSQNPGGWETGELFF	TGCGCCAGCAGCCAGAACCCCGGAGGGTGGGAGACCGGGGAGCTGTTTTTT
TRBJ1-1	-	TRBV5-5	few	CASSLFAYFGGQTTEAFF	TGTGCCAGCAGCTTGTTCGCCTATTTTGGGGGGCAAACGACTGAAGCTTTCTTT
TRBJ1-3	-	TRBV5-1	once	CATSLGGESSGNTIYF	TGCGCCACCAGCTTGGGCGGGGAATCCTCTGGAAACACCATATATTTT
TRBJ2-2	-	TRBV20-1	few	CSASRSTGELFF	TGCAGTGCCTCTAGGAGCACCGGGGAGCTGTTTTTT
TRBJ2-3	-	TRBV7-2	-	CASSLQASRGDTQYF	TGTGCCAGCAGCTTACAGGCCTCTAGGGGGGATACGCAGTATTTT
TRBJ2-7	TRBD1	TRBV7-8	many	CASSPGTGSVGSYEQYF	TGTGCCAGCAGCCCGGGGACAGGTTCGGTGGGCTCCTACGAGCAGTACTTC
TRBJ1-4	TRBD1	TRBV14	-	CASSQDVMTGSEKLFF	TGTGCCAGCAGCCAAGACGTCATGACAGGGAGCGAAAAACTGTTTTTT
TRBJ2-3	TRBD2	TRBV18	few	CASSPPSGGAKTQYF	TGTGCCAGCTCACCACCTAGCGGGGGGGCCAAGACGCAGTATTTT
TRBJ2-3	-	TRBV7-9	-	CASSRIEEDTQYF	TGTGCCAGCAGCCGGATAGAGGAAGATACGCAGTATTTT
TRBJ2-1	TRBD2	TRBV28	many	CASSPWREIHNEQFF	TGTGCCAGCAGCCCATGGCGGGAGATCCACAATGAGCAGTTCTTC
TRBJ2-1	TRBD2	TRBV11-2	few	CASRQAGVGNEQFF	TGTGCCAGCAGACAAGCGGGAGTGGGCAATGAGCAGTTCTTC
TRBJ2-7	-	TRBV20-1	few	CSARDVAHAYEQYF	TGCAGTGCTAGAGATGTGGCCCACGCCTACGAGCAGTACTTC
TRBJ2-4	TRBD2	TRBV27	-	CASSRWTSGPKGGVTKNIQYF	TGTGCCAGCAGCCGATGGACTAGCGGCCCCAAGGGGGGAGTCACCAAAAACATTCAGTACTTC
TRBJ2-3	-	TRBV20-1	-	CSARDLKGQDTQYF	TGCAGTGCTAGAGATCTTAAAGGGCAAGATACGCAGTATTTT
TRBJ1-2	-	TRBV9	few	CASSVLGHYTF	TGTGCCAGCAGCGTACTAGGTCACTACACCTTC
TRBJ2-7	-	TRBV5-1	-	CASSLISGSTYEQYF	TGCGCCAGCAGCTTGATCAGCGGTTCTACCTACGAGCAGTACTTC
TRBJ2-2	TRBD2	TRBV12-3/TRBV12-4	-	CVSRSSGGVGELFF	TGTGTCAGCAGATCTAGCGGGGGCGTCGGGGAGCTGTTTTTT
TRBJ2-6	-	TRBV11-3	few	CASSLGFRASSGANVLTF	TGTGCCAGCAGCTTAGGTTTCAGGGCGTCCAGTGGGGCCAACGTCCTGACTTTC
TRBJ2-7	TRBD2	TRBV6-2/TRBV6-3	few	CASTNAGVLAYEQYF	TGTGCCAGCACCAACGCGGGGGTGCTAGCCTACGAGCAGTACTTC
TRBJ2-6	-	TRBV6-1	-	CASSRGGARLSSGANVLTF	TGTGCCAGCAGTAGAGGGGGGGCACGCCTAAGCTCTGGGGCCAACGTCCTGACTTTC
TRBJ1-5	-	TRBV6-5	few	CASSYTDPGAGQPQHF	TGTGCCAGCAGTTATACCGACCCGGGGGCAGGTCAGCCCCAGCATTTT
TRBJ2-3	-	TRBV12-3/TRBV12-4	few	CASSYWRDTQYF	TGTGCCAGCAGCTATTGGCGTGATACGCAGTATTTT
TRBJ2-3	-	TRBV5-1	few	CASSLYRTDSDTQYF	TGCGCCAGCAGCTTGTACCGGACTGATTCAGATACGCAGTATTTT
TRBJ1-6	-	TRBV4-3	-	CASSQDRDSNSPLHF	TGCGCCAGCAGCCAAGATCGCGACAGTAATTCACCCCTCCACTTT
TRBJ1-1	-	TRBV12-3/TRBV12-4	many	CASSLLPWAEAFF	TGTGCCAGCAGTTTGCTCCCCTGGGCTGAAGCTTTCTTT
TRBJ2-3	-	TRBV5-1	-	CASSLDGVPTDTQYF	TGCGCCAGCAGCTTGGATGGGGTTCCCACAGATACGCAGTATTTT
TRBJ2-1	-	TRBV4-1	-	CASSQNAPGDYNEQFF	TGCGCCAGCAGCCAAAACGCTCCGGGGGACTACAATGAGCAGTTCTTC
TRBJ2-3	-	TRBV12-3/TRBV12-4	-	CASSLAGGRIDTQYF	TGTGCCAGCAGTTTAGCGGGGGGGCGGATAGATACGCAGTATTTT
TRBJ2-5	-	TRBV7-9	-	CASSPYPDREETQYF	TGTGCCAGCAGCCCCTACCCCGACAGAGAAGAGACCCAGTACTTC
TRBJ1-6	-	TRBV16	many	CASSQSTAYNSPLHF	TGTGCCAGCAGCCAATCGACAGCCTATAATTCACCCCTCCACTTT
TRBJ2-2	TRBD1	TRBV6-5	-	CASSWTGGLVGELFF	TGTGCCAGCAGTTGGACAGGGGGATTAGTCGGGGAGCTGTTTTTT
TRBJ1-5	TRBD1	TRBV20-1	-	CSAWDSPNQPQHF	TGCAGTGCTTGGGACAGCCCAAATCAGCCCCAGCATTTT
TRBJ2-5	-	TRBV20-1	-	CSATPGRETQYF	TGCAGTGCTACCCCAGGGCGAGAGACCCAGTACTTC
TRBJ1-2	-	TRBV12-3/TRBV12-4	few	CASSSFGGSNYGYTF	TGTGCCAGCAGTTCGTTTGGCGGATCTAACTATGGCTACACCTTC
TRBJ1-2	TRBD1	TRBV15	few	CATSRIGQGHGYTF	TGTGCCACCAGCAGGATTGGACAGGGCCATGGCTACACCTTC
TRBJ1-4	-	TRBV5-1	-	CASSLWSGSGEKLFF	TGCGCCAGCAGCTTGTGGAGTGGGTCCGGTGAAAAACTGTTTTTT
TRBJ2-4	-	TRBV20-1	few	CSASRENIQYF	TGCAGTGCTAGTCGGGAAAACATTCAGTACTTC
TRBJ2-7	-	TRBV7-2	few	CASSQSGVQYF	TGTGCCAGCAGCCAGTCCGGGGTGCAGTACTTC
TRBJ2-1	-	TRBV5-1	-	CASSLADRSSNEQFF	TGCGCCAGCAGCTTGGCGGACCGTTCCTCCAATGAGCAGTTCTTC
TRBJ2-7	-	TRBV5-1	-	CASSLEPGNEQYF	TGCGCCAGCAGCTTGGAGCCAGGGAACGAGCAGTACTTC
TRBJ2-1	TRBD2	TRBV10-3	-	CASDPGGLGEQFF	TGTGCCTCGGACCCGGGGGGGTTGGGTGAGCAGTTCTTC
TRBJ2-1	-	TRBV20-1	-	CSARDPRNEQFF	TGCAGTGCTAGAGATCCGCGAAATGAGCAGTTCTTC
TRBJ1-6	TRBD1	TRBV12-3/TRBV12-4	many	CASSSSGGRNSPLHF	TGTGCCAGCAGTTCCTCAGGGGGCAGAAATTCACCCCTCCACTTT